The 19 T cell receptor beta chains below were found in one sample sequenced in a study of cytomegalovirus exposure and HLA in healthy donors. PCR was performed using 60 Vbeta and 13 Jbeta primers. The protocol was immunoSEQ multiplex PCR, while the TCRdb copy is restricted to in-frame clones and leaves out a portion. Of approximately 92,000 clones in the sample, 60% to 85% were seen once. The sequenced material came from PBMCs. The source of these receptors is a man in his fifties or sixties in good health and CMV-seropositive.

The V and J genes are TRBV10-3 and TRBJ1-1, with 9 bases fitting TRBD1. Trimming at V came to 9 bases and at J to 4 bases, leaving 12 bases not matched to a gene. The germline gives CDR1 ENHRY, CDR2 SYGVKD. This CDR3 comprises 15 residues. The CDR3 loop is CAMKTGTGNSTEAFF. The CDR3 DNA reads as TGTGCCATGAAAACCGGGACAGGGAATTCCACTGAAGCTTTCTTT.

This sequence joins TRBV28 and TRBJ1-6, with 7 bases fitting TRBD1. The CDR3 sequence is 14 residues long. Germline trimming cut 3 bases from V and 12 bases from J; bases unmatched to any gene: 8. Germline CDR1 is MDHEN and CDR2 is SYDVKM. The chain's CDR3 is CASSFGTVTLPLHF. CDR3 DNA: TGTGCCAGCAGTTTCGGGACAGTGACGCTACCCCTCCACTTT.

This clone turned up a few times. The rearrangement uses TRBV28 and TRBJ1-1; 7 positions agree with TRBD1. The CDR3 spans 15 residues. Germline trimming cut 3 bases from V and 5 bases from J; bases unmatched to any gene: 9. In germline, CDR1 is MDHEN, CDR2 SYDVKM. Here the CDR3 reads CASSFKGALGTEAFF. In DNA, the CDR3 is TGTGCCAGCAGTTTCAAGGGGGCGCTGGGAACTGAAGCTTTCTTT.

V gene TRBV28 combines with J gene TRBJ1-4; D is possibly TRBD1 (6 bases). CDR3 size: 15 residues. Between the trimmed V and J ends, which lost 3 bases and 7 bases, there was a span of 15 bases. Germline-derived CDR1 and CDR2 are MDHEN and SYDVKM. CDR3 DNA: TGTGCCAGCAGTTTTGGGGGGGCGGGCGGTGAAAAACTGTTTTTT. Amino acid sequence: CASSFGGAGGEKLFF.

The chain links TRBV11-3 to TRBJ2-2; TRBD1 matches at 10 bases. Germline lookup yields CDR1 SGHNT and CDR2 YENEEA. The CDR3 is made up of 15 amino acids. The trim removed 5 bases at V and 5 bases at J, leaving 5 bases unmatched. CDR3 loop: CASSPRTGGTGELFF. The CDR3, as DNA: TGTGCCAGCAGCCCTCGGACAGGGGGGACCGGGGAGCTGTTTTTT.

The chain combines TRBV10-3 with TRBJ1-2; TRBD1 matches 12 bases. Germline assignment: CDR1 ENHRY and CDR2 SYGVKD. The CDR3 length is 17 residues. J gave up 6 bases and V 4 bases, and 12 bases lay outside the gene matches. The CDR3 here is CAISAANRDRGLNGYTF. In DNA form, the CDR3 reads TGTGCCATCAGTGCCGCCAACCGGGACAGGGGGCTCAATGGCTACACCTTC.

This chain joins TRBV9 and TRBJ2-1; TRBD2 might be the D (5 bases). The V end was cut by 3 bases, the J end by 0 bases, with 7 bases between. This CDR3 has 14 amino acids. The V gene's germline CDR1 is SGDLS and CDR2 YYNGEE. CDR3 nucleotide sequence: TGTGCCAGCAGCGGAGGGAGCTCCTACAATGAGCAGTTCTTC. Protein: CASSGGSSYNEQFF.

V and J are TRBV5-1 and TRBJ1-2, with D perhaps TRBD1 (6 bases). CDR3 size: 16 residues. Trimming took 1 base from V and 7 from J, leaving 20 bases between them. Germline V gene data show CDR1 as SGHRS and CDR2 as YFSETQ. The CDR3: CASSLIDYRDRTGYTF. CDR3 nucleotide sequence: TGCGCCAGCAGCTTGATAGATTACAGGGATAGGACTGGCTACACCTTC.

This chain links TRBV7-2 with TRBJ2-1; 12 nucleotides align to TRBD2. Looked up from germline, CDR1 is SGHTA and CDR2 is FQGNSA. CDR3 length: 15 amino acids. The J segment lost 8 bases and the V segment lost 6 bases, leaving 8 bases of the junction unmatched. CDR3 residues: CASSWLAGGQYEQFF. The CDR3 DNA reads TGTGCCAGCAGTTGGCTAGCGGGGGGGCAGTATGAGCAGTTCTTC. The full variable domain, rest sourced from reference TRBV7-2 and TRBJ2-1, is GAGVSQSPSNKVTEKGKDVELRCDPISGHTALYWYRQSLGQGLEFLIYFQGNSAPDKSGLPSDRFSAERTGGSVSTLTIQRTQQEDSAVYLCASSWLAGGQYEQFFGPGTRLTVL.

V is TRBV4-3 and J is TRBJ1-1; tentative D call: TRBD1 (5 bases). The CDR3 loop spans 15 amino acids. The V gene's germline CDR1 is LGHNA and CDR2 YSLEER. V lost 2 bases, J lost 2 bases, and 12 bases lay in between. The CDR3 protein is CASSQLLGANTEAFF. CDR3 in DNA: TGCGCCAGCAGCCAATTACTTGGGGCAAACACTGAAGCTTTCTTT.

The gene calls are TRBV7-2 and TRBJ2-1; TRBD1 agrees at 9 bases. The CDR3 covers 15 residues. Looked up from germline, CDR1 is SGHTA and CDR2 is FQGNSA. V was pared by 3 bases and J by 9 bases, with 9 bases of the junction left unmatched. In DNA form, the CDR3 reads TGTGCCAGCAGCTTTATGACAGGGGGGTGGGGTGAGCAGTTCTTC. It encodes CASSFMTGGWGEQFF.

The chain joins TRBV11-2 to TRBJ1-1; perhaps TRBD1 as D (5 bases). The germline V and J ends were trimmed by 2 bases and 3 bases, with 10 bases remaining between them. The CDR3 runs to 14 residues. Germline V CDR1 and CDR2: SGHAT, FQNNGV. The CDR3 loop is CASSLTQGHTEAFF. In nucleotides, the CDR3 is TGTGCCAGCAGCTTAACTCAGGGCCACACTGAAGCTTTCTTT.

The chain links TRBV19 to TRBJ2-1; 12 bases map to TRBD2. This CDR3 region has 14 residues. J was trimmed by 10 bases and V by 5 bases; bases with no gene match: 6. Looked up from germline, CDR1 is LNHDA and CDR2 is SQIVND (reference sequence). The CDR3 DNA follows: TGTGCCAGTAGTCCTAGCGGGGGGGTGGGGGAGCAGTTCTTC. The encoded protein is CASSPSGGVGEQFF.

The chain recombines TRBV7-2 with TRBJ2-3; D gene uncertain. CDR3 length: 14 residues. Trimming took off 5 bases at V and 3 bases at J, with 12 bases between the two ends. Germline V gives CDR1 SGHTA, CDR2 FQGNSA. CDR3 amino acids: CASSTVLETDTQYF. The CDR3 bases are TGTGCCAGCAGCACCGTACTCGAAACAGATACGCAGTATTTT. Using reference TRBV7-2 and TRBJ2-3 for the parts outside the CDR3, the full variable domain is GAGVSQSPSNKVTEKGKDVELRCDPISGHTALYWYRQSLGQGLEFLIYFQGNSAPDKSGLPSDRFSAERTGGSVSTLTIQRTQQEDSAVYLCASSTVLETDTQYFGPGTRLTVL.

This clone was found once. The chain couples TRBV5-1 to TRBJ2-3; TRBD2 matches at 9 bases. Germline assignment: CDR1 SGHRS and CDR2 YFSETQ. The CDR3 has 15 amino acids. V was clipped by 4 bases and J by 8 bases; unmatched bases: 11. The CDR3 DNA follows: TGCGCCAGCAGCCCTCTTAGCGGGGGAGATTTTACGCAGTATTTT. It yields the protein CASSPLSGGDFTQYF.

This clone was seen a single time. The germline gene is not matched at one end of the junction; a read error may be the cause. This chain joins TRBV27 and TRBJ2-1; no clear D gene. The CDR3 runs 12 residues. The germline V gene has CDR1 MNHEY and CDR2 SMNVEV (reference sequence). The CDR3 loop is CASSIPTGNKVF. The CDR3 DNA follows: TGTGCCAGCAGTATTCCGACGGGTAATAAGGTCTTC.

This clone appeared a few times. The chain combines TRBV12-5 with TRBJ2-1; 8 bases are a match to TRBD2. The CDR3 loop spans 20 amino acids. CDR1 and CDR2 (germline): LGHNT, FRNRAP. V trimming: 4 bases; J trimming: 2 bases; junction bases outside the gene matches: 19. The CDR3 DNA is TGTGCTAGTGGTTCCTCCATCCTCCCGTTAGCGGGGAACACCTACAATGAGCAGTTCTTC. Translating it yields CASGSSILPLAGNTYNEQFF. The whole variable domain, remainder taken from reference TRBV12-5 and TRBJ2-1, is DARVTQTPRHKVTEMGQEVTMRCQPILGHNTVFWYRQTMMQGLELLAYFRNRAPLDDSGMPKDRFSAEMPDATLATLKIQPSEPRDSAVYFCASGSSILPLAGNTYNEQFFGPGTRLTVL.

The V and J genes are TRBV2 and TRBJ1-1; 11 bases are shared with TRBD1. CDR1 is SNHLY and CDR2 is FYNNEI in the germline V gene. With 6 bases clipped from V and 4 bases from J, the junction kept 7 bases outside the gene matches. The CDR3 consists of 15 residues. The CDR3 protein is CASSTGTGGFTEAFF. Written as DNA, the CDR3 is TGTGCCAGCAGCACCGGGACAGGGGGATTCACTGAAGCTTTCTTT.

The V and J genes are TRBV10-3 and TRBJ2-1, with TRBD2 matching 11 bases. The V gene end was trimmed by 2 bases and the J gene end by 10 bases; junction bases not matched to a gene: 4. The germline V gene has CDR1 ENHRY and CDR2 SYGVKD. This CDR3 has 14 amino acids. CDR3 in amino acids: CAISEKLAGAEQFF. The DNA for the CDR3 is TGTGCCATCAGTGAGAAACTAGCGGGAGCGGAGCAGTTCTTC.